The 13 T cell receptor beta chains below were found in one sample sequenced in a study of blood T cell repertoires in COVID-19. Sequencing was performed with immunoSEQ multiplex PCR; in TCRdb, only in-frame clones are kept and a portion is missing. In the table there are 450,000 or so clones, roughly 89% of which are singletons. Sequencing was carried out using peripheral blood. The origin of the receptors is a man aged 18 to 35 with COVID-19, enrolled during active disease.

The chain uses TRBV6-5 and TRBJ1-2; 7 nucleotides align to TRBD1. J lost 4 bases, V lost 7 bases, and 9 bases had no gene match. The CDR3 contains 14 residues. Germline V gives CDR1 MNHEY, CDR2 SVGAGI. The CDR3 DNA is TGTGCCAGCACCGGGCCCGAGGGGGCCTATGGCTACACCTTC. This gives the protein CASTGPEGAYGYTF.

This rearrangement joins TRBV3-1 (or the pseudogene TRBV3-2) to TRBJ2-1; 12 nucleotides line up with TRBD2. This CDR3 region has 15 residues. Germline CDR1 is LGHDT and CDR2 is YNNKEL (reference sequence). Trimming at V came to 0 bases and at J to 10 bases, leaving 4 bases not matched to a gene. The CDR3 region is CASSQDSTSGREQFF. In DNA form, the CDR3 reads TGTGCCAGCAGCCAAGATAGTACTAGCGGGAGGGAGCAGTTCTTC.

The chain carries TRBV6-4 and TRBJ1-5, with TRBD1 matching 7 bases. The trim removed 2 bases at V and 7 bases at J, leaving 5 bases unmatched. Germline V gene sequence: CDR1 MRHNA, CDR2 SNTAGT. The CDR3 sequence is 14 residues long. The CDR3 here is CASSDTQGLQPQHF. As DNA, the CDR3 is TGTGCCAGCAGTGACACACAGGGGTTGCAGCCCCAGCATTTT.

The CDR3 is CASSPAGPTRGANVLTF. CDR3 DNA: TGTGCCAGCAGCCCCGCGGGGCCTACGAGAGGGGCCAACGTCCTGACTTTC. The chain is built from TRBV5-6 and TRBJ2-6; D is possibly TRBD2 (6 bases). The germline V and J ends were trimmed by 4 bases and 4 bases, with 18 bases remaining between them. The germline V gene encodes CDR1 SGHDT and CDR2 YYEEEE. The length of the CDR3 is 17 residues.

V gene TRBV5-1 combines with J gene TRBJ1-4, with D tentatively TRBD1 (6 bases). The V end was cut by 7 bases, the J end by 3 bases, with 19 bases between. Per the germline V gene, CDR1 is SGHRS and CDR2 is YFSETQ. This CDR3 has 16 amino acids. For the CDR3, the DNA is TGCGCCAGCCGACTCCTAGGGGGGGGACCTAATGAAAAACTGTTTTTT. Residues: CASRLLGGGPNEKLFF. The full variable domain, its missing parts supplied by reference TRBV5-1 and TRBJ1-4, is KAGVTQTPRYLIKTRGQQVTLSCSPISGHRSVSWYQQTPGQGLQFLFEYFSETQRNKGNFPGRFSGRQFSNSRSEMNVSTLELGDSALYLCASRLLGGGPNEKLFFGSGTQLSVL.

This chain links TRBV15 with TRBJ2-1; maybe TRBD1 (6 bases). CDR3 length: 15 residues. V was trimmed by 0 bases and J by 4 bases, leaving 10 bases between them. The germline V gene encodes CDR1 LNHNV and CDR2 YYDKDF (reference sequence). CDR3 region: CATSREPGAYNEQFF. The CDR3 nucleotides are TGTGCCACCAGCAGAGAACCAGGGGCTTACAATGAGCAGTTCTTC.

This clone was detected a few times. The V and J genes are TRBV13 and TRBJ2-3; 9 bases match TRBD2. Germline V lookup: CDR1 PRHDT, CDR2 FYEKMQ (reference sequence). J gave up 5 bases and V 7 bases, and 7 bases lay outside the gene matches. The length of the CDR3 is 14 residues. CDR3 in DNA: TGTGCCAGCAACCGCGGGGGGGCCGGAGATACGCAGTATTTT. Translation gives CASNRGGAGDTQYF. The complete variable domain, with remaining parts taken from reference TRBV13 and TRBJ2-3, reads AAGVIQSPRHLIKEKRETATLKCYPIPRHDTVYWYQQGPGQDPQFLISFYEKMQSDKGSIPDRFSAQQFSDYHSELNMSSLELGDSALYFCASNRGGAGDTQYFGPGTRLTVL.

V usage is TRBV5-1 and J usage is TRBJ2-3; 10 nucleotides align to TRBD2. The CDR3 totals 15 residues. The V gene end was trimmed by 1 base and the J gene end by 6 bases; junction bases not matched to a gene: 5. In germline, CDR1 is SGHRS, CDR2 YFSETQ. DNA of the CDR3: TGCGCCAGCAGCTTGCGAGCGGGGGGGCCCGATACGCAGTATTTT. The encoded protein is CASSLRAGGPDTQYF.

This clone has ten or more counts. The rearrangement links TRBV7-2 to TRBJ1-4, with no clear D. V dropped 1 base and J dropped 7 bases, with 7 bases sitting between them. In germline, CDR1 is SGHTA, CDR2 FQGNSA. The CDR3 covers 13 residues. The CDR3 sequence: CASSLGRSEKLFF. CDR3 bases: TGTGCCAGCAGCTTAGGGCGGAGTGAAAAACTGTTTTTT. Full variable domain (outside the CDR3, taken from reference TRBV7-2 and TRBJ1-4): GAGVSQSPSNKVTEKGKDVELRCDPISGHTALYWYRQSLGQGLEFLIYFQGNSAPDKSGLPSDRFSAERTGGSVSTLTIQRTQQEDSAVYLCASSLGRSEKLFFGSGTQLSVL.

CDR3 residues: CASSPVSGGPNEQYF. The CDR3, as DNA: TGTGCCAGCAGCCCAGTATCGGGAGGGCCAAACGAGCAGTACTTC. The chain recombines TRBV7-6 with TRBJ2-7, with 8 bases lining up with TRBD2. V dropped 5 bases and J dropped 5; count of bases not matched to a gene: 11. The germline V gene encodes CDR1 SGHVS and CDR2 FNYEAQ. The CDR3 runs to 15 residues.

V usage is TRBV3-1 (or the pseudogene TRBV3-2) and J usage is TRBJ2-4; D not resolved. The CDR3 has 16 amino acids. V dropped 4 bases and J dropped 7 bases, with 20 bases sitting between them. The V gene's germline CDR1 is LGHDT and CDR2 YNNKEL (reference sequence). For the CDR3, the DNA is TGTGCCAGCAGCCCCCGCGGTAGCACGGCGGAGAACATTCAGTACTTC. Residues: CASSPRGSTAENIQYF.

The chain combines TRBV2 with TRBJ2-2, with unresolved D. In germline, CDR1 is SNHLY, CDR2 FYNNEI. Trimming took off 7 bases at V and 8 bases at J, with 14 bases between the two ends. The CDR3 sequence is 13 residues long. CDR3 loop: CASKIGPRGELFF. The CDR3 region has the DNA TGTGCCAGCAAGATCGGTCCTAGAGGGGAGCTGTTTTTT.

The rearrangement links TRBV11-3 to TRBJ2-7; tentatively, D is TRBD2 (5 bases). The germline V gene encodes CDR1 SGHNT and CDR2 YENEEA. The CDR3 is 15 amino acids. V was trimmed by 0 bases and J by 0 bases, leaving 9 bases between them. DNA of the CDR3: TGTGCCAGCAGCTTAGATCGGGGTAGCTCCTACGAGCAGTACTTC. This gives the protein CASSLDRGSSYEQYF.